This T cell receptor beta chain was identified in a study of human T cells and chemical hapten exposure. The study, taken as a whole, reports: Controls had significantly fewer large CDR3 similarity clusters than were formed by expanded TCRs.

Comments on this clonotype: As yet, its antigen is unknown.

The time point denotes: patch test 2, 6 weeks after DPC sensitization. Treatment specified: therapeutic diphenylcyclopropenone sensitization with weekly scalp DPC. Researchers extracted total RNA from unfractionated whole blood. Germline CDR1 is SEHNR and CDR2 is FQNEAQ (reference sequence). Trimming cost V 2 bases and J 3 bases, with 10 bases left between them. The CDR3 totals 14 residues. As handled by the study authors: Individual samples carried between about 23,224 and 690,600 TCRs, with approximately 100,000 as the median. A single record per CDR3 protein comes from TCRdb applying MiXCR to the RACE reads. These V and J calls rely on TCRdb rather than the paper's analysis. The sample consists of about 73,000 distinct CDR3 sequences, over 6.5% of them appearing once.

This clonotype originated in a woman aged 50 to 60 with alopecia areata. Some clones in this sample may be carry-over from other donors' samples. The V and J genes are TRBV7-9 and TRBJ1-2; TRBD1 is a possible D gene (5 bases). The sample was whole blood, taken in connection with sensitization to the hapten diphenylcyclopropenone (DPC). CDR3 DNA sequence: TGTGCCAGCAGCTTACGGGGCAGGGACTATGGCTACACCTTC. Protein sequence: CASSLRGRDYGYTF.